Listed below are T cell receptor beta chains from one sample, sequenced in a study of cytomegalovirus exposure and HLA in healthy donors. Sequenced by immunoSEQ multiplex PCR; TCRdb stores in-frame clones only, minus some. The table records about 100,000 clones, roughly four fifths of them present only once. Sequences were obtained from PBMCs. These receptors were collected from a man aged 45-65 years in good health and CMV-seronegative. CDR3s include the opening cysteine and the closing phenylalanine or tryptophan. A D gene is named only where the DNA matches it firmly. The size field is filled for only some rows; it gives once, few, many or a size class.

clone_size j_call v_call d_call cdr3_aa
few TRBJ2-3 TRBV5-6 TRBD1 CASSTGQGAWDTQYF
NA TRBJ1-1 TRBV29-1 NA CSVLRDLNTEAFF
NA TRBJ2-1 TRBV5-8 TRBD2 CASSLAGRTYNEQFF
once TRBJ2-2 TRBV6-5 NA CASRGAVSVTGELFF
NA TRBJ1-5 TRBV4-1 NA CASSPAGTGVQPQHF
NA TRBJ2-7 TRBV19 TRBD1 CASSRDRGYEQYF
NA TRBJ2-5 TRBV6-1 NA CASSRDPGGEETQYF
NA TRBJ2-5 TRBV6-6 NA CASSRLRGQETQYF
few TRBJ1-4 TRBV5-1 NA CASSLDGVRLNEKLFF
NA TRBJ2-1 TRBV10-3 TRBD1 CAIRQGDYNEQFF
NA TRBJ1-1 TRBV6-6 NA CASSYSVWRGTEAFF
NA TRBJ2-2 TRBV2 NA CASTLTANTGELFF
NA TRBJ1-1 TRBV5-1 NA CASSWDSNTEAFF
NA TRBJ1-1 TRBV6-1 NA CATQSRGDDTEAFF
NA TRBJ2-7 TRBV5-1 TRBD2 CASSSSSSGRSRIEQYF
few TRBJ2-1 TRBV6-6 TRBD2 CASSYSSLAGGNEQFF
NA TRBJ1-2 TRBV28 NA CASSLQGTYGYTF
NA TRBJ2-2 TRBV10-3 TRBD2 CATHGEGGQAGELFF
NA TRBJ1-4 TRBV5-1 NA CASSVGQLNEKLFF
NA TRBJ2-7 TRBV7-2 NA CASSLRQVHEQYF
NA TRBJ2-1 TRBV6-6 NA CASSTLAATYNEQFF
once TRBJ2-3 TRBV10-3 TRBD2 CAISEPRTSGRALLYF
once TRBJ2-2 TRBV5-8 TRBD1 CASSLGQVNTGELFF
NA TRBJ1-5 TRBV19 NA CASSPRGVGNQPQHF
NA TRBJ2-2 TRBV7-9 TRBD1 CASSYAGTESAGELFF
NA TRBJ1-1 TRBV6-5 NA CASSLSTNTEAFF
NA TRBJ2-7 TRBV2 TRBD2 CASRQSGGQYF
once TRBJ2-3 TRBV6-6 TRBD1 CASTWGQSTDTQYF
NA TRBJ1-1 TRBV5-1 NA CASSPRDGLEGTEAFF
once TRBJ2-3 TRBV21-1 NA CASSKASGYF